These T cell receptor beta chains were read from a single sample in a study of T cell responses to AZD1222 COVID-19 vaccine. The data were produced by immunoSEQ multiplex PCR, yet TCRdb's version contains in-frame clones alone and is incomplete. Counted here are approximately 71,000 clones, approximately 80% occurring once; the ten biggest clones make up about 12%. Material: peripheral blood, obtained on day 0 of AZD1222 vaccination. These receptors came from an adult in good health. CDR3s include the opening cysteine and the closing phenylalanine or tryptophan. D genes are given only for firm matches. Rows give clone size only sometimes, using once, few, many, or a class for an expanded clone.

D,size,J,V,DNA,CDR3
NA,NA,TRBJ2-7,TRBV7-2,TGTGCCAGCAGCTTAGCGCGGGGTGACCCGCTATACGAGCAGTACTTC,CASSLARGDPLYEQYF
TRBD2,once,TRBJ2-7,TRBV19,TGTGCCAGTAGTATTCGTCCGGCGGGGGGTCCCTCCTACGAGCAGTACTTC,CASSIRPAGGPSYEQYF
NA,once,TRBJ1-5,TRBV14,TGTGCCAGCAGCTCAACGACAGGTGTGGGGGAGCCCCAGCATTTT,CASSSTTGVGEPQHF
TRBD2,NA,TRBJ2-3,TRBV4-1,TGCGCCAGCAGCCAGGGTTGGCCAGGGGCTAGCGGGGGGACAGATACGCAGTATTTT,CASSQGWPGASGGTDTQYF
NA,NA,TRBJ2-3,TRBV28,TGTGCCAGCAGTCCCCCGGGGTGGGGCACAGATACGCAGTATTTT,CASSPPGWGTDTQYF
NA,NA,TRBJ1-2,TRBV2,TGTGCCAGCAGGGGGATGCGGAGTAACTATGGCTACACCTTC,CASRGMRSNYGYTF
TRBD2,once,TRBJ2-7,TRBV11-2,TGTGCCACTCAGCGGGGGCGCGGGTCCTACGAGCAGTACTTC,CATQRGRGSYEQYF
NA,NA,TRBJ2-2,TRBV3-1/TRBV3-2,TGTGCCAGCAGCCAAGGACACTCGGGTTCCGGGGAGCTGTTTTTT,CASSQGHSGSGELFF
NA,NA,TRBJ1-4,TRBV4-1,TGCGCCAGCAGCCGAGAGATGGGAAAACTGTTTTTT,CASSREMGKLFF
TRBD1,NA,TRBJ1-6,TRBV9,TGTGCCAGCAGCGCCTCCGGGACAGGGGGTTCGGGAAATTCACCCCTCCACTTT,CASSASGTGGSGNSPLHF
NA,NA,TRBJ2-2,TRBV19,TGTGCCAGTACACCGGGGCCCGGGGAGCTGTTTTTT,CASTPGPGELFF
NA,NA,TRBJ2-6,TRBV25-1,TGTGCCAGCAGTGAATATACCCAGGGAATCACTGGGGCCAACGTCCTGACTTTC,CASSEYTQGITGANVLTF
NA,few,TRBJ2-3,TRBV7-9,TGTGCCAGCAGCTTAAGTAGTTCAGATACGCAGTATTTT,CASSLSSSDTQYF
NA,NA,TRBJ2-7,TRBV3-1/TRBV3-2,TGTGCCAGCAGCCAACGCCCGTCCGAGCAGTACTTC,CASSQRPSEQYF
NA,NA,TRBJ2-5,TRBV2,TGTGCCAGCAGTGGAAGGACAGCACAAGAGACCCAGTACTTC,CASSGRTAQETQYF
TRBD1,NA,TRBJ2-5,TRBV19,TGTGCCAGTAGTATTGGGACAGGGCAAGAGACCCAGTACTTC,CASSIGTGQETQYF
TRBD1,NA,TRBJ2-5,TRBV7-8,TGTGCCAGCAGCTTAGCCAACTTACAGGGGCCAGAGACCCAGTACTTC,CASSLANLQGPETQYF
NA,NA,TRBJ1-1,TRBV7-8,TGTGCCAGCAGCTTAGGGGCAGAACCGAACACTGAAGCTTTCTTT,CASSLGAEPNTEAFF
NA,NA,TRBJ2-3,TRBV7-9,TGTGCCAGCATGGGTGGCAGAACAGATACGCAGTATTTT,CASMGGRTDTQYF
NA,NA,TRBJ1-4,TRBV29-1,TGCAGCGTCCTGGACAGTCCTAATGAAAAACTGTTTTTT,CSVLDSPNEKLFF
NA,NA,TRBJ2-7,TRBV6-5,TGTGCCAGCAGTTACTACGAGCAGTACTTC,CASSYYEQYF
NA,NA,TRBJ1-1,TRBV19,TGTGCCAGTAGCGATTTTTGGGAGGGCACTGAAGCTTTCTTT,CASSDFWEGTEAFF